This TCR beta chain was captured in a study of T cells in Graves' hyperthyroidism and ophthalmopathy. For the study at large: Sampling of peripheral blood happened at initial diagnosis, prior to any treatment.

There were TCR beta CDR3 regions amplified from RNA transcripts. First-round RT-PCR of the TCR CDR3 relied on the HTBI primer set. MiXCR, applied by TCRdb to the multiplex PCR reads, yields one record per CDR3 protein. The profile shows more than 650,000 distinct CDR3 sequences, 14% of them singletons. CDR1 and CDR2 from the germline V gene are SEHNR and FQNEAQ (reference sequence). The CDR3 totals 13 residues. Trimming removed 3 bases from V and 6 bases from J, with 11 bases in between. Regarding the study as a whole: Most thyroid clonotypes expanded above 0.001 appeared in blood too.

Patients aged 18 to 65 had newly diagnosed hyperthyroidism lasting under 2 months. Researchers barred patients who had uncontrolled infection, other autoimmune disease, pregnancy or lactation. Regarding this clonotype: Its antigen is not identified.

This rearrangement joins TRBV7-9 to TRBJ1-1, with D unclear. The sample was blood. This receptor was taken from a woman between 18 and 29 years old with Graves' hyperthyroidism. CDR3 loop: CASSLTGAAEAFF. As DNA, the CDR3 is TGTGCCAGCAGCTTGACGGGCGCCGCTGAAGCTTTCTTT.